This TCR beta chain was sequenced for a study of identical twins. Study results and caveats: Abundant cord blood beta clonotypes carried fewer insertions; memory repertoires showed none. With beta out-of-frame sequences, excess sharing by twins was weaker.

Trimming removed 0 bases from V and 7 bases from J; junction bases left unmatched: 11. The germline V gene encodes CDR1 SGHRS and CDR2 YFSETQ. The CDR3 is made up of 17 amino acids. This clonotype showed up just a few times. Its antigen is currently unknown. Healthy Caucasians made up all donors. A universal primer binding site was introduced by template switching. The final cDNA contained unique molecular identifiers. From the 5' RACE reads, TCRdb called clonotypes with MiXCR, one entry per CDR3 protein. This table holds some 460,000 distinct CDR3 sequences, more than 13% found once. The data were also submitted as part of a second study, on yellow fever vaccine responses in identical twins.

Material: CD4+ T cells sorted from blood. The rearrangement links TRBV5-1 to TRBJ2-1; 9 nucleotides align to TRBD2. The origin of this receptor is a woman aged 18-30 years in good health. The CDR3 coding sequence is TGCGCCAGCAGCTTGGTCCCCACAGCGGGAGGTAATAATGAGCAGTTCTTC. Amino acid sequence: CASSLVPTAGGNNEQFF.